Shown below are 8 T cell receptor beta chains from a single sample sequenced in a study of identical twins. TCRdb processed the 5' RACE reads anew with MiXCR; each CDR3 protein has one entry. Counted here are around 1.7 million distinct CDR3 sequences, about 32% occurring once; the ten biggest clones make up about 0.3%. Input material: cord blood. These receptors came from a newborn girl in good health.

This clonotype was counted a few times. The CDR3 loop is CASSQLLASNNEQFF. CDR3 coding DNA: TGTGCCAGCAGCCAATTACTAGCGTCCAACAATGAGCAGTTCTTC. V gene TRBV3-1 combines with J gene TRBJ2-1; 7 bases match TRBD2. The CDR3 totals 15 residues. Germline loops: CDR1 LGHDT, CDR2 YNNKEL (reference sequence). Trimming removed 2 bases from V and 5 bases from J; junction bases left unmatched: 6.

Only a few counts were recorded for this clonotype. The gene calls are TRBV6-5 and TRBJ2-3; 10 nucleotides match TRBD2. The CDR3 has 18 amino acids. J lost 0 bases, V lost 4 bases, and 10 bases had no gene match. The germline V gene encodes CDR1 MNHEY and CDR2 SVGAGI. CDR3 sequence (DNA): TGTGCCAGCAGTTGCGCCCTAGCGGGAGTCGGTAGCACAGATACGCAGTATTTT. This sequence encodes CASSCALAGVGSTDTQYF.

The chain joins TRBV29-1 to TRBJ2-5, with 9 positions matching TRBD2. Per the germline V gene, CDR1 is SQVTM and CDR2 is ANQGSEA. V was clipped by 4 bases and J by 2 bases; unmatched bases: 11. The CDR3 length is 16 residues. CDR3 coding DNA: TGCAGCGTTGCTCGAGGGACTAGCTCACCTCAAGAGACCCAGTACTTC. As protein: CSVARGTSSPQETQYF.

The chain combines TRBV7-6 with TRBJ2-1; D may be TRBD1 (7 bases). Trimming removed 5 bases at V and 2 bases at J, with 13 bases between. This CDR3 contains 15 residues. Germline-derived CDR1 and CDR2 are SGHVS and FNYEAQ. CDR3 residues: CASSAGQPTYNEQFF. For the CDR3, the DNA is TGTGCCAGCAGCGCGGGACAGCCCACCTACAATGAGCAGTTCTTC.

This clonotype has a handful of counts. The genes are TRBV7-2 and TRBJ1-4; 8 bases are a match to TRBD1. CDR3 length equals 16 residues. V was clipped by 5 bases and J by 0 bases; unmatched bases: 5. From germline, CDR1 is SGHTA and CDR2 FQGNSA. The CDR3 DNA reads as TGTGCCAGCAGCCAAAAACAGGGGGCAACTAATGAAAAACTGTTTTTT. Encoded protein: CASSQKQGATNEKLFF.

The chain is built from TRBV19 and TRBJ2-7; maybe TRBD1 (5 bases). Germline V gene lookup returns CDR1 LNHDA and CDR2 SQIVND (reference sequence). The CDR3 has 15 amino acids. V lost 0 bases, J lost 2 bases, and 11 bases lay in between. The CDR3 DNA follows: TGTGCCAGTAGTATAGAAACCCCAGGGACCTACGAGCAGTACTTC. Encoded protein: CASSIETPGTYEQYF.

The table lists this clonotype with a few counts. The J gene is TRBJ1-1, the V gene TRBV6-6; TRBD1 aligns across 7 bases. This CDR3 spans 13 amino acids. V shed 7 bases and J 9 bases; nucleotides not matched to a gene: 11. CDR1 is MNHNY, CDR2 SVGAGI, per germline (reference sequence). CDR3 nucleotides: TGTGCCAGCACTGCCTCAGGGGGAACCCAAGCTTTCTTT. This sequence encodes CASTASGGTQAFF.

This clonotype was seen a handful of times. J is TRBJ1-1 and V is TRBV7-8; D unresolved. Germline V gene lookup returns CDR1 SGHVS and CDR2 FQNEAQ. CDR3 length: 15 residues. V lost 2 bases and J 8 bases, leaving 18 bases between the germline ends. This CDR3 reads CASSLLAGFWEEAFF. DNA for the CDR3: TGTGCCAGCAGCTTACTAGCTGGGTTCTGGGAAGAAGCTTTCTTT.